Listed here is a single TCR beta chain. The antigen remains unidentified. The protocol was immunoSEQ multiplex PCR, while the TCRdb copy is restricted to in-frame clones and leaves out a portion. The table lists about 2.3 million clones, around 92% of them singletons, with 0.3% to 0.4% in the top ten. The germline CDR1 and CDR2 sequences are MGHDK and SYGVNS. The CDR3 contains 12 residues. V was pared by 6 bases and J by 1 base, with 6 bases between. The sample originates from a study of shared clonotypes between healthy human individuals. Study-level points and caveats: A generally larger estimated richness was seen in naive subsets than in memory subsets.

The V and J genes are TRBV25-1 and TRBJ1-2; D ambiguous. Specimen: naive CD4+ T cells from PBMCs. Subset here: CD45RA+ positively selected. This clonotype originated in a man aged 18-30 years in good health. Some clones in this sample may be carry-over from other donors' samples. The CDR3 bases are TGTGCCAGCAGGTTGGATAACTATGGCTACACCTTC. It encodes CASRLDNYGYTF.